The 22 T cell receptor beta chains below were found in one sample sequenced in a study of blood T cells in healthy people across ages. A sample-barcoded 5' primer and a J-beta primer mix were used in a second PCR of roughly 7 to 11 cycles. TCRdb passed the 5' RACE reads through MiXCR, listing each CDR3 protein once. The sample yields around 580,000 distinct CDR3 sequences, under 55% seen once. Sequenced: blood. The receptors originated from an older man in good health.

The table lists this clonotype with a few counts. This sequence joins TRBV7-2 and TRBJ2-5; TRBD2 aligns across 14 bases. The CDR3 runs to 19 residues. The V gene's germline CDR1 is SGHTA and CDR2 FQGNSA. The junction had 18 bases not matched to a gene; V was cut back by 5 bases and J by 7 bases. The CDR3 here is CASSPFGLTSGRAGGTQYF. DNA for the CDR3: TGTGCCAGCAGCCCTTTTGGGCTGACTAGCGGGAGGGCCGGGGGGACCCAGTACTTC.

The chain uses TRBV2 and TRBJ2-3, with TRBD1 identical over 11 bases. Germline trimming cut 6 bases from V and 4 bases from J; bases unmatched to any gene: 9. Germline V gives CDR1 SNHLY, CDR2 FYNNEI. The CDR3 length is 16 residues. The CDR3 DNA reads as TGTGCCAGCAGCGGAGGGACAGGGGGGTGGGCAGATACGCAGTATTTT. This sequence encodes CASSGGTGGWADTQYF.

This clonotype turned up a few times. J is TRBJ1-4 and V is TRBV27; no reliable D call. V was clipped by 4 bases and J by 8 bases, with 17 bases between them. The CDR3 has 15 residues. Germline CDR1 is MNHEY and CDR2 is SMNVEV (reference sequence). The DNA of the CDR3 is TGTGCCAGCAGTTCAACCTCATCAGGACCCGAAAAACTGTTTTTT. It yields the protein CASSSTSSGPEKLFF.

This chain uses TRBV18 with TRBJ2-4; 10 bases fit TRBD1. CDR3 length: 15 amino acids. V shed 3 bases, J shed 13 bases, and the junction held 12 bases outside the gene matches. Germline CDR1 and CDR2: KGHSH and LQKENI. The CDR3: CASSPGQGTYNEQYF. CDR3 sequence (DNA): TGTGCCAGCTCACCGGGACAGGGGACCTACAATGAGCAGTACTTC.

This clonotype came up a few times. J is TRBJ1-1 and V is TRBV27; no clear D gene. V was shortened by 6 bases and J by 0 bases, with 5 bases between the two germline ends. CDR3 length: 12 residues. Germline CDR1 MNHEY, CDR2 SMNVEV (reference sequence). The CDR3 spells CASRRMNTEAFF. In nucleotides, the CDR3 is TGTGCCAGCAGGAGGATGAACACTGAAGCTTTCTTT.

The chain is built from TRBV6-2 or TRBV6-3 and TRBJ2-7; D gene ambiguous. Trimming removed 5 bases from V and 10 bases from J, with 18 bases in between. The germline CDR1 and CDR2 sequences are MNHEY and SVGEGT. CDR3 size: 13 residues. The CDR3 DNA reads TGTGCCAGCAGTCGGACCCCGGGTTTTGCCCAGTACTTC. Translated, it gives CASSRTPGFAQYF.

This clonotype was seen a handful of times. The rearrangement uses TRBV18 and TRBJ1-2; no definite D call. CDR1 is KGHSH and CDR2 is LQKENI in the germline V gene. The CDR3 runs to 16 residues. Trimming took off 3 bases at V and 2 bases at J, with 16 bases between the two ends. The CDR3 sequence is CASSPQNTGRNYGYTF. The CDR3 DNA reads TGTGCCAGCTCACCTCAGAATACCGGGAGGAACTATGGCTACACCTTC.

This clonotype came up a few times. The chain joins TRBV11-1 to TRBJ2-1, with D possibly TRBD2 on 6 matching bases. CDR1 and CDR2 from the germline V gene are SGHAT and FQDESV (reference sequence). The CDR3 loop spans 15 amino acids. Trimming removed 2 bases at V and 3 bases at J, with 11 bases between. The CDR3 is CASSLLGTLYNEQFF. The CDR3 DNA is TGTGCCAGCAGCTTACTCGGGACTCTCTACAATGAGCAGTTCTTC.

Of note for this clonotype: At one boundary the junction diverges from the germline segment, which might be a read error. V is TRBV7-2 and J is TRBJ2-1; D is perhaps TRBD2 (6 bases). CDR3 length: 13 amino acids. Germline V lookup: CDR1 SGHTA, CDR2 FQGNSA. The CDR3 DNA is TGTGCCAGCAGCGTAGCGGAGTTCGATGAGCAGTTCTTC. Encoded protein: CASSVAEFDEQFF.

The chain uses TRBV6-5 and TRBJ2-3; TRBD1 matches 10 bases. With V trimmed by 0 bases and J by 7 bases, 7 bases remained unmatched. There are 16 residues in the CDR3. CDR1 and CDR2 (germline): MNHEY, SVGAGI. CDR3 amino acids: CASSYSLGQGRNTQYF. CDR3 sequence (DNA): TGTGCCAGCAGTTACTCCCTGGGACAGGGGAGAAATACGCAGTATTTT.

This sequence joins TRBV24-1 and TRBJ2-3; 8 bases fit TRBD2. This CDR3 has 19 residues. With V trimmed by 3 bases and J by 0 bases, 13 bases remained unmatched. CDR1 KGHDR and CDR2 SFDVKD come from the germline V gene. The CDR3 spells CATSDPPSGQNPSTDTQYF. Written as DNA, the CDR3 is TGTGCCACCAGTGATCCACCTAGCGGGCAGAACCCTAGCACAGATACGCAGTATTTT.

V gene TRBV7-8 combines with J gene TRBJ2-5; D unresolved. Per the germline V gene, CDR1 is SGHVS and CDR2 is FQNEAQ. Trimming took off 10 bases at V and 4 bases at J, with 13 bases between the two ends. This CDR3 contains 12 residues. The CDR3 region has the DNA TGTGCCACCTCTTCGGAGCGAGAGACCCAGTACTTC. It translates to CATSSERETQYF.

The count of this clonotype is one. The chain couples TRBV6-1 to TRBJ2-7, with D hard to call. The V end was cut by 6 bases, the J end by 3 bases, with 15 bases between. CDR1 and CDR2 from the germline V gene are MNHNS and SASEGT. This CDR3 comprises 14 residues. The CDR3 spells CASRHRYPSYEQYF. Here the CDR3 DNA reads TGTGCCAGCAGGCACCGGTACCCTAGCTACGAGCAGTACTTC.

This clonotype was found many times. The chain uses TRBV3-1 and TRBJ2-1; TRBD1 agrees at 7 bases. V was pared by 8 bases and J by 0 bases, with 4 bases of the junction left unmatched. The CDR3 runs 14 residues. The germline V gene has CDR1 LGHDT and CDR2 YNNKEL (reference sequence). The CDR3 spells CASQTGSSYNEQFF. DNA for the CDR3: TGTGCCAGCCAGACAGGGAGCTCCTACAATGAGCAGTTCTTC.

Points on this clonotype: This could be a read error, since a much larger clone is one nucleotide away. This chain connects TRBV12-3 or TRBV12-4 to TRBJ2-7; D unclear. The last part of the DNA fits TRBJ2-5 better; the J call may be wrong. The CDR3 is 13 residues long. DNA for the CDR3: TGTGCCAGCAGCCGCCGACGGGCGGAGACCCAGTACTTC. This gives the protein CASSRRRAETQYF.

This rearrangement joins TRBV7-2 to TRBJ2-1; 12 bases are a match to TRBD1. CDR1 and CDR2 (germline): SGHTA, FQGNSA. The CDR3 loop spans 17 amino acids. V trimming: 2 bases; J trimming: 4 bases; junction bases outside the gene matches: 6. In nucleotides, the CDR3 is TGTGCCAGCAGCTTATGGGGACAGGGGGCCGGTTACAATGAGCAGTTCTTC. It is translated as CASSLWGQGAGYNEQFF.

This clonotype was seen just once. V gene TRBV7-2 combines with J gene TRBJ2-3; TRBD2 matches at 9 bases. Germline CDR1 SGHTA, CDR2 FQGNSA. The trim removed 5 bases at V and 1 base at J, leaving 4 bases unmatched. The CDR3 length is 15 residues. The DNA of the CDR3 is TGTGCCAGCAGCATTAGCGGGAGCGGCACAGATACGCAGTATTTT. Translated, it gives CASSISGSGTDTQYF. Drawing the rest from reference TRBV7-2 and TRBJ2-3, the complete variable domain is GAGVSQSPSNKVTEKGKDVELRCDPISGHTALYWYRQSLGQGLEFLIYFQGNSAPDKSGLPSDRFSAERTGGSVSTLTIQRTQQEDSAVYLCASSISGSGTDTQYFGPGTRLTVL.

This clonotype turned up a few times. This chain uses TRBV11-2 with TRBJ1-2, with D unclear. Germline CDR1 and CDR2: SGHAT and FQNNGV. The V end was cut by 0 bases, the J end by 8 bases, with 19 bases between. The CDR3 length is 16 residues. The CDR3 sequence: CASSLEASREGGGYTF. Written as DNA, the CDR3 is TGTGCCAGCAGCTTAGAAGCGAGCCGGGAAGGCGGCGGCTACACCTTC.

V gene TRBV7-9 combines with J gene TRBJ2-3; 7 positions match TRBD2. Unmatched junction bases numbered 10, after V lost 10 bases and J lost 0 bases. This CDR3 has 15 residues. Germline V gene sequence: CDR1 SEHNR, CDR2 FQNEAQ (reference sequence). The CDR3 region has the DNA TGTGCCATCCTAAAGCGGGGTCCTAGCACAGATACGCAGTATTTT. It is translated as CAILKRGPSTDTQYF.

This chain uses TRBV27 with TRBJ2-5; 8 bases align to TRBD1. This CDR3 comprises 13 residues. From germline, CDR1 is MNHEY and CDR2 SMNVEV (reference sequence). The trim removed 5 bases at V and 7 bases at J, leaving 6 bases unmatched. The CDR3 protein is CASSLGQGGTQYF. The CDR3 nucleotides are TGTGCCAGCAGTCTTGGACAGGGAGGGACCCAGTACTTC.

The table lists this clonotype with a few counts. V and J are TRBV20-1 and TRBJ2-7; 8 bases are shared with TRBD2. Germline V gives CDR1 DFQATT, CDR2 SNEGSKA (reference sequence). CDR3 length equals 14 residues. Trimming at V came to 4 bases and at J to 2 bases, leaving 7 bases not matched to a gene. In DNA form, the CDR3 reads TGCAGTGCTAAGCCAGGACTAGCTCCCTACGAGCAGTACTTC. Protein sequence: CSAKPGLAPYEQYF.

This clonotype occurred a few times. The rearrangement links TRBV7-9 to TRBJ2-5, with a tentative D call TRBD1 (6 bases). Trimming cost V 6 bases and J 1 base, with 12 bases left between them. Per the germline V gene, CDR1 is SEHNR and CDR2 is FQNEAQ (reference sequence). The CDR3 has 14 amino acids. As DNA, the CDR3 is TGTGCCAGCAGTCGAAAGACAGGCCAAGAGACCCAGTACTTC. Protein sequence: CASSRKTGQETQYF.